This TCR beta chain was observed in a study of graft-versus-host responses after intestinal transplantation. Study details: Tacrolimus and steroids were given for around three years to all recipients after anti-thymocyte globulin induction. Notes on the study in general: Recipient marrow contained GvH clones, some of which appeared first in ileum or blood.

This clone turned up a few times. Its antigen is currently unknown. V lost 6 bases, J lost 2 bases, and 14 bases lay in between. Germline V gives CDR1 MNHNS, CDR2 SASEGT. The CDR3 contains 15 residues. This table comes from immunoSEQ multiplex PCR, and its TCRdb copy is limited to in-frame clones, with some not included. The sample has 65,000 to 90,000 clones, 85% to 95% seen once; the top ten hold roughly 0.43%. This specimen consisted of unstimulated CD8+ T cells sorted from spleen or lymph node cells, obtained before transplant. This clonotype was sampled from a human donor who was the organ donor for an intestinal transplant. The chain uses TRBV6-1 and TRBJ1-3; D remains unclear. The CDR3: CASRPPGSAGNTIYF. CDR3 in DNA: TGTGCCAGCAGGCCCCCGGGATCTGCTGGAAACACCATATATTTT.